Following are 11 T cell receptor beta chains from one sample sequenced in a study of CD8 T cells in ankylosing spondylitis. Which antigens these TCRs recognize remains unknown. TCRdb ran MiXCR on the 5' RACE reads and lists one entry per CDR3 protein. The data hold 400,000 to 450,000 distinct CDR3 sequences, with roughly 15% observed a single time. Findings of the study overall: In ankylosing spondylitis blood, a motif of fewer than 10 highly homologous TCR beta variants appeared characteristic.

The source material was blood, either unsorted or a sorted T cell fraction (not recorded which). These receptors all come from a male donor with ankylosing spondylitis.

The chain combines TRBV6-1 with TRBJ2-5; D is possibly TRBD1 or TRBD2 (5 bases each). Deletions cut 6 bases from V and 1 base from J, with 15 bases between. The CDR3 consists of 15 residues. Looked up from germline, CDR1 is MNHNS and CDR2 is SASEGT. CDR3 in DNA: TGTGCCAGCAGCCGGAGAGGGGCCCCCCAAGAGACCCAGTACTTC. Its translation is CASSRRGAPQETQYF.

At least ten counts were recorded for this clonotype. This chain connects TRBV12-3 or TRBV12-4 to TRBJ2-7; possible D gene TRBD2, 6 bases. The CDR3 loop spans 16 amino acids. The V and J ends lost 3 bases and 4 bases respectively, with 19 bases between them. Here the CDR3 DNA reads TGTGCCAGCAGTTTTGGGACTCGACAGAATGATTACGAGCAGTACTTC. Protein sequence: CASSFGTRQNDYEQYF.

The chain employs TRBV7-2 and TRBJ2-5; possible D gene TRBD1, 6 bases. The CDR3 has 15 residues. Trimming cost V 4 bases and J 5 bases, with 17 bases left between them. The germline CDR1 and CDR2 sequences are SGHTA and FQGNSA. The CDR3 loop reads CASSSQTGPGETQYF. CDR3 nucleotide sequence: TGTGCCAGCAGCTCACAGACAGGTCCGGGGGAGACCCAGTACTTC.

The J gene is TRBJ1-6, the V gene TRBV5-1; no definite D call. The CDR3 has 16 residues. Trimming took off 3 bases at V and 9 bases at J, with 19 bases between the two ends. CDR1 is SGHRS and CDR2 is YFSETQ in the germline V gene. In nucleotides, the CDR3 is TGCGCCAGCAGCTCTTCCCCCGGCACTCGGGGTTCACCCCTCCACTTT. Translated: CASSSSPGTRGSPLHF.

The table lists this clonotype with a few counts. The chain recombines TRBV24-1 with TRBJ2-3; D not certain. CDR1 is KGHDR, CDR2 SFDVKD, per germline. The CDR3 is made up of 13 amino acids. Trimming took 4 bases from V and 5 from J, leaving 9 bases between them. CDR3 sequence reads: CATSESDRDTQYF. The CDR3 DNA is TGTGCCACCAGTGAAAGCGACCGAGATACGCAGTATTTT.

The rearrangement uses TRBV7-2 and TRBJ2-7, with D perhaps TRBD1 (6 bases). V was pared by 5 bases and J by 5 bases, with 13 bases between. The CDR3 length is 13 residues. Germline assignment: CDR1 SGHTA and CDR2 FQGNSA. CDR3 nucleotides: TGTGCCAGCAGCCCACCAGGGGTCCACGAGCAGTACTTC. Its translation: CASSPPGVHEQYF.

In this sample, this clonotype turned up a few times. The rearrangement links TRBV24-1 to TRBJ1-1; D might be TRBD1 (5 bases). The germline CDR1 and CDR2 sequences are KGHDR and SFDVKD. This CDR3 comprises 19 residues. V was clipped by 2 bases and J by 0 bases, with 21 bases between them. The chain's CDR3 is CATSDSTRGLLYLNTEAFF. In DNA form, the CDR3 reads TGTGCCACCAGTGATTCCACAAGGGGCCTACTGTACCTGAACACTGAAGCTTTCTTT.

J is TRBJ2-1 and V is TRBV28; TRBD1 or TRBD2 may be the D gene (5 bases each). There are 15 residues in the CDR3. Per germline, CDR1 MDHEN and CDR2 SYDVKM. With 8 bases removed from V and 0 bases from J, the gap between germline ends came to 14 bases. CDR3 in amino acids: CASRPVGTSYNEQFF. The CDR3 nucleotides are TGTGCCAGCCGCCCGGTGGGGACCTCCTACAATGAGCAGTTCTTC. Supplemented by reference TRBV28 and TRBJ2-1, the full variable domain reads DVKVTQSSRYLVKRTGEKVFLECVQDMDHENMFWYRQDPGLGLRLIYFSYDVKMKEKGDIPEGYSVSREKKERFSLILESASTNQTSMYLCASRPVGTSYNEQFFGPGTRLTVL.

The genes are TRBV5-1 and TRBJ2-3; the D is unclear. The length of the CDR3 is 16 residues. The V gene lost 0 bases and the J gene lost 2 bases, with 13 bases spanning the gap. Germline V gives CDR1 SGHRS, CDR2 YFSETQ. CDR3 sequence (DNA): TGCGCCAGCAGCTTGGGTTCGGCCGGATACACAGATACGCAGTATTTT. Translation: CASSLGSAGYTDTQYF.

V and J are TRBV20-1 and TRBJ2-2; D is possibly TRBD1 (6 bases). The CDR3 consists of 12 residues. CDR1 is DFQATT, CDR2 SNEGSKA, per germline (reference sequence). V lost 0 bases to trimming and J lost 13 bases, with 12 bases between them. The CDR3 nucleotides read TGCAGTGCTAGAGATCCCCAGGGGAGGCTGTTTTTT. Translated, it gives CSARDPQGRLFF.

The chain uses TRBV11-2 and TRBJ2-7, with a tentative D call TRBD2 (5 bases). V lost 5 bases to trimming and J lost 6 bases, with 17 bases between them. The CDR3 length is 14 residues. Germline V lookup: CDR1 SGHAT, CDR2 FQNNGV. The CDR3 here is CASSPRTVPVEQYF. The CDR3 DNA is TGTGCCAGCAGCCCCCGGACTGTCCCCGTCGAGCAGTACTTC.